These 3 T cell receptor beta chains were all obtained from the same sample, sequenced in a study of shared clonotypes between healthy human individuals. Generated by immunoSEQ multiplex PCR, the TCRdb table keeps only in-frame clones and is missing some. The repertoire holds approximately 1.4 million clones, with 95% to 99% as singletons. What was sequenced was naive CD4+ T cells sorted from blood. Described subset: CD45RA+ positively selected. These receptors all stem from a man aged 25-45 years in good health.

The V gene is TRBV10-3, the J gene TRBJ2-7; D gene unclear. V was clipped by 2 bases and J by 6 bases, with 8 bases between them. Germline CDR1 ENHRY, CDR2 SYGVKD. The CDR3 is made up of 12 amino acids. CDR3 in DNA: TGTGCCATCAGTGAGAATTTCGCCGAGCAGTACTTC. It yields the protein CAISENFAEQYF.

This rearrangement joins TRBV29-1 to TRBJ1-1; no firm D call. Per germline, CDR1 SQVTM and CDR2 ANQGSEA. With 7 bases removed from V and 1 base from J, the gap between germline ends came to 22 bases. The CDR3 loop spans 16 amino acids. CDR3 nucleotide sequence: TGCAGCGCCCGCCCCCTGATCCGGGGAACGAACACTGAAGCTTTCTTT. Its protein is CSARPLIRGTNTEAFF.

The rearrangement joins TRBV30 to TRBJ2-2; 7 bases line up with TRBD1. Germline-derived CDR1 and CDR2 are GTSNPN and SVGIG (reference sequence). The length of the CDR3 is 14 residues. The V segment lost 4 bases and the J segment 1 base; nucleotides outside the gene matches: 3. The CDR3 region has the DNA TGTGCCTGGAAAGACAGGGTGAACACCGGGGAGCTGTTTTTT. Translating it yields CAWKDRVNTGELFF.